The table lists the clone carrying this T cell receptor (beta chain) with a few counts. What it binds is unknown. This entry belongs to a study of cytomegalovirus exposure and HLA in healthy donors. Findings and limits, study-wide: Productive status was seen about 90% or about 30% of the time for most TCR beta V segments in an earlier analysis.

Germline V gene sequence: CDR1 MNHNY, CDR2 SVGAGI (reference sequence). Trimming stripped 2 bases from V and 0 bases from J, with 10 bases between. The CDR3 loop spans 15 amino acids. The PCR contained 60 Vbeta and 13 Jbeta primers. Sequencing used immunoSEQ multiplex PCR; TCRdb keeps in-frame clones, though not all of them. This sample has approximately 110,000 clones, with about 70% found just once. The J gene is TRBJ1-1, the V gene TRBV6-6; D gene ambiguous. This receptor was obtained from a woman in her twenties or thirties in good health and CMV-seronegative. Source material: PBMCs. The CDR3 nucleotides are TGTGCCAGCAGTTACGGGGAGGGAGTGAACACTGAAGCTTTCTTT. Its protein is CASSYGEGVNTEAFF.